This T cell receptor beta chain was sequenced in a study of cytomegalovirus exposure and HLA in healthy donors. Study in general: Earlier, about 179 million T cells were analyzed, and about 120 million unique TCR beta sequences were found among them.

PCR involved 60 Vbeta and 13 Jbeta primers. Only in-frame clones appear in the TCRdb table, and some are missing; sequencing was by immunoSEQ multiplex PCR. The sample carries approximately 110,000 clones, roughly 70% recorded once. The receptor was derived from a man in his forties in good health and CMV-seropositive. The sample consisted of PBMCs.

DNA of the CDR3: TGCGCCAGCAGCTTGGAGGGAGGTTATAGCACAGATACGCAGTATTTT. It codes for CASSLEGGYSTDTQYF. The chain employs TRBV5-1 and TRBJ2-3; the D gene is possibly TRBD2 (6 bases). V dropped 0 bases and J dropped 0 bases, with 11 bases sitting between them. The CDR3 contains 16 residues. Germline lookup yields CDR1 SGHRS and CDR2 YFSETQ.